This T cell receptor beta chain was profiled in a study of technical replicates of blood from a handful of donors. Profiling relied on immunoSEQ multiplex PCR, and the TCRdb table lists in-frame clones only, not all of them. Among tens of thousands of clones listed, approximately 94% were seen once. Germline V gene lookup returns CDR1 LGHNA and CDR2 YSLEER. The V gene lost 4 bases and the J gene lost 5 bases, with 29 bases spanning the gap. The CDR3 runs to 19 residues. This clonotype was sampled from a human donor in good health. The chain links TRBV4-3 to TRBJ1-2; D is possibly TRBD1 (5 bases). Sequenced sample: T cells isolated from PBMCs. For the CDR3, the DNA is TGCGCCAGCAGCCGAGGAAGGGACGGAAGCGGGACCCTCCTTTATGGCTACACCTTC. Its protein product is CASSRGRDGSGTLLYGYTF.